Listed here are 3 T cell receptor beta chains from one sample, sequenced in a study of T-cell memory formation after mild COVID-19. One entry per CDR3 protein results from TCRdb running MiXCR on the 5' RACE reads. The table has 290,000 or so distinct CDR3 sequences, roughly a fifth seen once; the top ten hold roughly 21%. The sequenced material came from PBMCs or a T cell subset sorted from them (not recorded which). The receptors shown here come from a man younger than 35 who had mild COVID-19 (a few samples of this study predate the infection). Cell type and time point are not known.

V is TRBV7-2 and J is TRBJ2-5, with 7 bases that match TRBD2. Germline V gene lookup returns CDR1 SGHTA and CDR2 FQGNSA. The CDR3 is made up of 15 amino acids. V lost 2 bases, J lost 4 bases, and 7 bases stayed unmatched. CDR3 DNA sequence: TGTGCCAGCAGCTTAAGGGCGTCGGGGGGAGAGACCCAGTACTTC. Residues: CASSLRASGGETQYF.

This sequence joins TRBV3-1 and TRBJ1-1; no firm D call. The V end was cut by 0 bases, the J end by 1 base, with 21 bases between. This CDR3 is built from 19 residues. The V gene's germline CDR1 is LGHDT and CDR2 YNNKEL (reference sequence). The CDR3 nucleotides are TGTGCCAGCAGCCAAGATCATTGGATCTGGCACACCCGGAACACTGAAGCTTTCTTT. This sequence encodes CASSQDHWIWHTRNTEAFF. Using reference TRBV3-1 and TRBJ1-1 for the parts outside the CDR3, the full variable domain is DTAVSQTPKYLVTQMGNDKSIKCEQNLGHDTMYWYKQDSKKFLKIMFSYNNKELIINETVPNRFSPKSPDKAHLNLHINSLELGDSAVYFCASSQDHWIWHTRNTEAFFGQGTRLTVV.

This clonotype was counted a few times. The V and J genes are TRBV18 and TRBJ2-5, with no clear D. Germline V gene lookup returns CDR1 KGHSH and CDR2 LQKENI. The CDR3 spans 12 residues. V was shortened by 3 bases and J by 1 base, with 3 bases between the two germline ends. CDR3 loop: CASSPTQETQYF. The CDR3 DNA follows: TGTGCCAGCTCACCTACCCAAGAGACCCAGTACTTC.